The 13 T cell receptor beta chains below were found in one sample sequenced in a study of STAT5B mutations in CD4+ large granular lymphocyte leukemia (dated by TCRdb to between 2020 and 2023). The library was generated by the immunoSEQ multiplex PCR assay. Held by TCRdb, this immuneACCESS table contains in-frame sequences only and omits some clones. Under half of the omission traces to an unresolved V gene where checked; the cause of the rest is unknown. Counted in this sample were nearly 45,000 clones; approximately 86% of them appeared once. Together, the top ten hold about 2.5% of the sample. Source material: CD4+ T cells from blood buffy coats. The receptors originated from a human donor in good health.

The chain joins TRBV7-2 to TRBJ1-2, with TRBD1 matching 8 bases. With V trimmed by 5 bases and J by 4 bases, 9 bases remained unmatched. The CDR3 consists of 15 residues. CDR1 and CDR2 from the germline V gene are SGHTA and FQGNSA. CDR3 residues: CASSEQGVGAYGYTF. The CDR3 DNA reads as TGTGCCAGCAGCGAACAGGGGGTAGGTGCCTATGGCTACACCTTC.

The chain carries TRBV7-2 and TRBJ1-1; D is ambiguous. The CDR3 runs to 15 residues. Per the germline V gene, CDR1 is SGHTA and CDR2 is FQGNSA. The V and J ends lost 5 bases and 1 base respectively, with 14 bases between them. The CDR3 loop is CASSQVGLGNTEAFF. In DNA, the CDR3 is TGTGCCAGCAGCCAGGTCGGGCTGGGGAACACTGAAGCTTTCTTT.

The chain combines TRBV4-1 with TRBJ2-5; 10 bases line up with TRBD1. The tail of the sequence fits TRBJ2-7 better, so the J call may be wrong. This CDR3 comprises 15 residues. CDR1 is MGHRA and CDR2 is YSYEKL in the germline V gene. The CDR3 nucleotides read TGCGCCAGCAGCCAAGGACAGGGGGCTAGGTACGAGCAGTACTTC. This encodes CASSQGQGARYEQYF.

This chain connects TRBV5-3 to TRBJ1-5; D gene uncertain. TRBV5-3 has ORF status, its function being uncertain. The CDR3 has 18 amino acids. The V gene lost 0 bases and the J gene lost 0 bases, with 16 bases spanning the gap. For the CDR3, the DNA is TGTGCCAGAAGCTTGGCCGGGTGGCAGTTAATTAGCAATCAGCCCCAGCATTTT. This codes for CARSLAGWQLISNQPQHF.

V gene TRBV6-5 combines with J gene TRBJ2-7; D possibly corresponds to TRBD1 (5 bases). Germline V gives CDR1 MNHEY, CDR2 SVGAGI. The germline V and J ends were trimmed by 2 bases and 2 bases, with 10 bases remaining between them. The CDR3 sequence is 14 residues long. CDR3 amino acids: CASSYPRGTYEQYF. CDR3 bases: TGTGCCAGCAGTTACCCAAGGGGAACCTACGAGCAGTACTTC.

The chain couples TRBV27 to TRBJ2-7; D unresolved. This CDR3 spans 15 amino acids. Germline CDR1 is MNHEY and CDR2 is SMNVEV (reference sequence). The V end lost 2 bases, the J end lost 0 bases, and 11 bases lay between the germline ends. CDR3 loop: CASSLKGRSSYEQYF. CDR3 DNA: TGTGCCAGCAGTTTAAAGGGAAGGAGCTCCTACGAGCAGTACTTC.

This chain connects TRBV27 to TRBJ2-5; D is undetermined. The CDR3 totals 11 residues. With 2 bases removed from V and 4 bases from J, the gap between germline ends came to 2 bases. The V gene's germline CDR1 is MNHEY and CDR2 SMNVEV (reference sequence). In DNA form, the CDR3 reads TGTGCCAGCAGTTTAGGAGAGACCCAGTACTTC. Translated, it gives CASSLGETQYF.

The CDR3 DNA sequence: TGCAGCGGAATCGGGTCTCTCTCTGGAAACACCATATATTTT. Its translation is CSGIGSLSGNTIYF. The chain has TRBV29-1 and TRBJ1-3; D is unclear. The CDR3 is made up of 14 amino acids. Germline CDR1 is SQVTM and CDR2 is ANQGSEA. V was pared by 7 bases and J by 0 bases, with 13 bases between.

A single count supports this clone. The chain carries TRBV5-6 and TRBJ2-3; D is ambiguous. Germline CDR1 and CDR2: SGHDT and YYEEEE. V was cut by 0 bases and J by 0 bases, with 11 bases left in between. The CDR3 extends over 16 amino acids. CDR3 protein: CASSLALSASTDTQYF. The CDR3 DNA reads TGTGCCAGCAGCTTGGCCCTGTCCGCTAGCACAGATACGCAGTATTTT.

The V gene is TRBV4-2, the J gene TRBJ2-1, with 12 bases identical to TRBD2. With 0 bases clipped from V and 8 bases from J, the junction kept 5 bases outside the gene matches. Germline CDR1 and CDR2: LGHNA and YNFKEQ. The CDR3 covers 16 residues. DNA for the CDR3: TGTGCCAGCAGCCAAGAAGCTAGCGGGAGGGGGGATGAGCAGTTCTTC. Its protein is CASSQEASGRGDEQFF.

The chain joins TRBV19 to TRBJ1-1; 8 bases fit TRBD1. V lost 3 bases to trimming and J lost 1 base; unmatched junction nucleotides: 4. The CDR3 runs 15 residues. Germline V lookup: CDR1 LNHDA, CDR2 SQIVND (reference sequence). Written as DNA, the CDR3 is TGTGCCAGTAGTATCCGACAGGGGAGGAACACTGAAGCTTTCTTT. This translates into CASSIRQGRNTEAFF.

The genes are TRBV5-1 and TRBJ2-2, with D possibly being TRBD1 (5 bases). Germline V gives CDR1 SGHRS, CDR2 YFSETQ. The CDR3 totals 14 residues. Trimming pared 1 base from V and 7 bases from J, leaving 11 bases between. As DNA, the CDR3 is TGCGCCAGCAGCTTGAATCAGGGTGACGGGGAGCTGTTTTTT. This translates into CASSLNQGDGELFF.

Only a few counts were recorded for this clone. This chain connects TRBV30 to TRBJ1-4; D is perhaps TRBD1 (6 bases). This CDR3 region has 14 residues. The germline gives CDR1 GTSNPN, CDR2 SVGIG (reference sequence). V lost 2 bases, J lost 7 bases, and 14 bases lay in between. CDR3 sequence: CAWSFTQGGEKLFF. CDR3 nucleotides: TGTGCCTGGAGTTTCACACAGGGAGGTGAAAAACTGTTTTTT.